The 30 T cell receptor beta chains in this list originate from one sample, sequenced in a study of spatial heterogeneity in lung cancer. Study-wide results and limits: Expanded intratumoral alpha and beta TCR counts tracked tumor mutation counts.

These receptors lack a known antigen. Documented time point: sample taken at primary tumor resection. TCRdb re-analysed the 5' RACE reads in MiXCR, keeping a single row per CDR3 protein. The sample yields approximately 23,000 distinct CDR3 sequences, about 4.9% seen once. This specimen was lung tumor tissue, taken at surgery. Every receptor here comes from a male donor with early-stage non-small cell lung cancer.

This clonotype was recorded many times. The chain has TRBV5-1 and TRBJ2-5; TRBD2 matches 7 bases. J was trimmed by 5 bases and V by 0 bases; bases with no gene match: 10. The CDR3 is 16 amino acids. Per germline, CDR1 SGHRS and CDR2 YFSETQ. CDR3 DNA: TGCGCCAGCAGCTTGGGAGCGGGGCGATATAGGGAGACCCAGTACTTC. Translated, it gives CASSLGAGRYRETQYF.

The table lists this clonotype with many counts. The rearrangement joins TRBV6-5 to TRBJ2-7; D perhaps matches TRBD1 (5 bases). The germline V gene has CDR1 MNHEY and CDR2 SVGAGI. Trimming took 2 bases from V and 4 from J, leaving 9 bases between them. The CDR3 loop spans 13 amino acids. The CDR3 spells CASSYRGGYEQYF. The CDR3 DNA sequence: TGTGCCAGCAGTTACAGGGGCGGATACGAGCAGTACTTC.

In its sample, this clonotype was seen many times. The CDR3, as DNA: TGTGCCAGCAGTAGTACAGGGGGCGGCAATCAGCCCCAGCATTTT. Translated: CASSSTGGGNQPQHF. The rearrangement links TRBV28 to TRBJ1-5; the match to TRBD1 covers 9 bases. The length of the CDR3 is 15 residues. The ends lost 5 bases at V and 2 bases at J; junction bases unmatched: 4. Germline values: CDR1 MDHEN, CDR2 SYDVKM.

This clonotype has more than one count but fewer than ten. The chain links TRBV10-3 to TRBJ2-2; TRBD2 matches at 12 bases. CDR1 is ENHRY, CDR2 SYGVKD, per germline. J gave up 6 bases and V 4 bases, and 3 bases lay outside the gene matches. This CDR3 spans 15 amino acids. CDR3 in DNA: TGTGCCATCAGTGCTAGCGGGGGGGCCGCCGGGGAGCTGTTTTTT. This codes for CAISASGGAAGELFF.

The chain's CDR3 is CASSLVDNTDTQYF. The CDR3 region has the DNA TGCGCCAGCAGCTTGGTGGACAATACAGATACGCAGTATTTT. The gene calls are TRBV5-1 and TRBJ2-3; a weak D match, TRBD1 (5 bases). CDR3 length equals 14 residues. V lost 0 bases and J lost 3, with 8 bases in between. Germline V gene lookup returns CDR1 SGHRS and CDR2 YFSETQ.

This clonotype showed up many times. V gene TRBV6-6 combines with J gene TRBJ2-7; D not certain. V lost 7 bases and J 2 bases, leaving 12 bases between the germline ends. The CDR3 runs to 13 residues. Per the germline V gene, CDR1 is MNHNY and CDR2 is SVGAGI (reference sequence). As DNA, the CDR3 is TGTGCCAGCACCCCGGGCAGCGCCTACGAGCAGTACTTC. Translated: CASTPGSAYEQYF.

The sample holds many counts of this clonotype. V gene TRBV7-2 combines with J gene TRBJ2-7, with 9 bases lining up with TRBD2. Per germline, CDR1 SGHTA and CDR2 FQGNSA. CDR3 length: 14 residues. J lost 6 bases, V lost 1 base, and 4 bases had no gene match. CDR3 amino acids: CASSLVAGGPEQYF. CDR3 coding DNA: TGTGCCAGCAGCTTAGTTGCGGGGGGGCCCGAGCAGTACTTC.

This clonotype was observed at least ten times. The junction does not match germline at one end; this may be a read error. The chain joins TRBV29-1 to TRBJ2-4; D is perhaps TRBD1 or TRBD2 (5 bases each). The CDR3 extends over 11 amino acids. Germline V lookup: CDR1 SQVTM, CDR2 ANQGSEA. CDR3 loop: CSVVVGEGGVF. DNA for the CDR3: TGCAGCGTTGTAGTGGGGGAAGGTGGGGTCTTC. The complete variable domain, with remaining parts taken from reference TRBV29-1 and TRBJ2-4, reads SAVISQKPSRDICQRGTSLTIQCQVDSQVTMMFWYRQQPGQSLTLIATANQGSEATYESGFVIDKFPISRPNLTFSTLTVSNMSPEDSSIYLCSVVVGEGGVFGAGTRLSVL.

The sample holds many counts of this clonotype. The chain couples TRBV11-2 to TRBJ2-2; 9 bases agree with TRBD1. The CDR3 extends over 16 amino acids. Germline V CDR1 and CDR2: SGHAT, FQNNGV. J gave up 4 bases and V 5 bases, and 8 bases lay outside the gene matches. The DNA for the CDR3 is TGTGCCAGCAGCCCGTGGACAGGGGAGGCCACCGGGGAGCTGTTTTTT. Translation gives CASSPWTGEATGELFF.

This chain joins TRBV6-2 or TRBV6-3 and TRBJ2-3; 10 bases line up with TRBD1. V dropped 4 bases and J dropped 5; count of bases not matched to a gene: 3. In germline, CDR1 is MNHEY, CDR2 SVGEGT. The CDR3 spans 14 residues. The chain's CDR3 is CASSSGQGRDTQYF. The CDR3 DNA reads as TGTGCCAGCAGTTCGGGACAGGGGAGAGATACGCAGTATTTT.

This clonotype was picked up many times. V and J are TRBV7-9 and TRBJ1-6; D is unresolved. V was cut by 5 bases and J by 8 bases, with 16 bases left in between. Germline V CDR1 and CDR2: SEHNR, FQNEAQ (reference sequence). This CDR3 comprises 15 residues. The DNA for the CDR3 is TGTGCCAGCAGCCCAACGTCGGGGATAGATTCACCCCTCCACTTT. Its translation is CASSPTSGIDSPLHF.

By share of the sample, this clonotype is medium-sized. The rearrangement uses TRBV9 and TRBJ1-1; 10 bases map to TRBD1. This CDR3 has 14 amino acids. Per the germline V gene, CDR1 is SGDLS and CDR2 is YYNGEE. The V gene end was trimmed by 4 bases and the J gene end by 5 bases; junction bases not matched to a gene: 5. The CDR3 DNA reads TGTGCCAGCAGCAGACAGGGGGCAGGGACTGAAGCTTTCTTT. Amino acids: CASSRQGAGTEAFF.

This chain uses TRBV28 with TRBJ2-5, with 10 bases identical to TRBD1. Germline-derived CDR1 and CDR2 are MDHEN and SYDVKM. The CDR3 consists of 16 residues. With V trimmed by 5 bases and J by 5 bases, 11 bases remained unmatched. The CDR3 is CASSTRQGAVGETQYF. The CDR3 nucleotides are TGTGCCAGCAGTACCCGACAGGGGGCCGTTGGTGAGACCCAGTACTTC. Together with reference TRBV28 and TRBJ2-5, the CDR3 gives the full variable domain: DVKVTQSSRYLVKRTGEKVFLECVQDMDHENMFWYRQDPGLGLRLIYFSYDVKMKEKGDIPEGYSVSREKKERFSLILESASTNQTSMYLCASSTRQGAVGETQYFGPGTRLLVL.

This clonotype showed up many times. The CDR3 nucleotides read TGCAGTGCTAGAGTAGTCTCCATAGATACGCAGTATTTT. This encodes CSARVVSIDTQYF. The rearrangement joins TRBV20-1 to TRBJ2-3, with D unclear. The length of the CDR3 is 13 residues. CDR1 DFQATT and CDR2 SNEGSKA come from the germline V gene (reference sequence). Trimming took 1 base from V and 5 from J, leaving 10 bases between them.

This clonotype showed up just a few times. The chain combines TRBV12-3 or TRBV12-4 with TRBJ2-5, with D possibly being TRBD1 or TRBD2 (5 bases each). The ends were cut back, 5 bases at V and 1 base at J, with 11 bases in the middle. CDR3 length: 14 amino acids. DNA of the CDR3: TGTGCCAGCAGTATCCCAGGGACCCAAGAGACCCAGTACTTC. Protein sequence: CASSIPGTQETQYF.

This clonotype was detected ten times or more. The V and J genes are TRBV6-2 or TRBV6-3 and TRBJ1-1, with D hard to call. V was cut by 5 bases and J by 8 bases, with 12 bases left in between. Germline V gene data show CDR1 as MNHEY and CDR2 as SVGEGT. The CDR3 contains 12 residues. DNA of the CDR3: TGTGCCAGCAGTACCCCTTACAAAGAAGCTTTCTTT. Amino acids: CASSTPYKEAFF.

This clonotype was counted at least ten times. The chain couples TRBV28 to TRBJ1-2; D perhaps matches TRBD1 (5 bases). This CDR3 region has 14 residues. The V gene's germline CDR1 is MDHEN and CDR2 SYDVKM. Trimming removed 7 bases from V and 3 bases from J, with 15 bases in between. The CDR3 here is CASNFRGFDYGYTF. In DNA form, the CDR3 reads TGTGCCAGCAATTTCCGGGGGTTCGACTATGGCTACACCTTC.

In this sample, this clonotype turned up a few times. The V call is TRBV19, the J call TRBJ2-2; TRBD1 matches 9 bases. CDR3 length: 14 residues. The V segment lost 6 bases and the J segment 6 bases; nucleotides outside the gene matches: 5. Germline V gene lookup returns CDR1 LNHDA and CDR2 SQIVND (reference sequence). The CDR3 here is CASSRTGDAGELFF. DNA for the CDR3: TGTGCCAGTAGCAGGACAGGGGACGCCGGGGAGCTGTTTTTT.

This clonotype has a count of ten or more. This chain uses TRBV19 with TRBJ2-3; D not certain. Trimming removed 1 base from V and 6 bases from J, with 14 bases in between. CDR3 length: 15 amino acids. Germline V gives CDR1 LNHDA, CDR2 SQIVND (reference sequence). CDR3 amino acids: CASSIGMTLPDTQYF. The CDR3, as DNA: TGTGCCAGTAGTATAGGGATGACCTTACCTGATACGCAGTATTTT.

This clonotype has ten or more counts. This chain joins TRBV5-1 and TRBJ2-3, with TRBD2 identical over 11 bases. The CDR3 length is 18 residues. CDR1 and CDR2 from the germline V gene are SGHRS and YFSETQ. J gave up 2 bases and V 3 bases, and 11 bases lay outside the gene matches. The CDR3 sequence is CASSSTGTSGALTDTQYF. CDR3 nucleotides: TGCGCCAGCAGCTCAACCGGGACTAGCGGAGCACTCACAGATACGCAGTATTTT.

The table lists this clonotype with many counts. The rearrangement links TRBV28 to TRBJ2-3; 7 nucleotides align to TRBD2. The CDR3 length is 16 residues. Looked up from germline, CDR1 is MDHEN and CDR2 is SYDVKM. V lost 6 bases, J lost 1 base, and 10 bases stayed unmatched. The CDR3 loop reads CASSGLWGGGTDTQYF. DNA of the CDR3: TGTGCCAGCAGCGGGCTTTGGGGGGGAGGCACAGATACGCAGTATTTT.

This clonotype was counted at least ten times. The V and J genes are TRBV20-1 and TRBJ2-3; possible D gene TRBD2, 5 bases. CDR3 length: 11 residues. CDR1 and CDR2 (germline): DFQATT, SNEGSKA (reference sequence). Trimming removed 3 bases from V and 8 bases from J, with 9 bases in between. The CDR3 DNA reads TGCAGTGCTAGTAGCGCAAGTACGCAGTATTTT. It codes for CSASSASTQYF.

Only a few counts were recorded for this clonotype. The genes are TRBV5-6 and TRBJ2-7; 9 nucleotides align to TRBD1. The ends lost 1 base at V and 3 bases at J; junction bases unmatched: 8. The CDR3 length is 16 residues. Germline CDR1 and CDR2: SGHDT and YYEEEE. The CDR3 sequence is CASSLLRQGDLYEQYF. The CDR3 DNA follows: TGTGCCAGCAGCTTGCTCCGACAGGGGGATCTCTACGAGCAGTACTTC.

This clonotype appeared many times. The chain couples TRBV4-2 to TRBJ2-3; a possible D gene is TRBD2 (6 bases). The germline V and J ends were trimmed by 1 base and 0 bases, with 8 bases remaining between them. This CDR3 comprises 15 residues. Germline V gives CDR1 LGHNA, CDR2 YNFKEQ. The DNA for the CDR3 is TGTGCCAGCAGCCAAGCGGGGGACAGCACAGATACGCAGTATTTT. Translation gives CASSQAGDSTDTQYF.

This clonotype was picked up a small number of times. The gene calls are TRBV6-6 and TRBJ2-7, with TRBD2 matching over 15 bases. Germline-derived CDR1 and CDR2 are MNHNY and SVGAGI (reference sequence). The V gene end was trimmed by 5 bases and the J gene end by 2 bases; junction bases not matched to a gene: 4. The CDR3 has 16 amino acids. Here the CDR3 DNA reads TGTGCCAGCAGTAGGACTAGCGGGGGGGGCGCCTACGAGCAGTACTTC. Protein product: CASSRTSGGGAYEQYF.

This clonotype was counted many times. The chain combines TRBV7-6 with TRBJ1-6; 9 nucleotides agree with TRBD1. CDR1 and CDR2 from the germline V gene are SGHVS and FNYEAQ. Unmatched junction bases numbered 6, after V lost 1 base and J lost 5 bases. CDR3 length: 17 amino acids. The CDR3 sequence: CASSLGLGTGNNSPLHF. DNA for the CDR3: TGTGCCAGCAGCTTAGGCCTAGGGACAGGGAATAATTCACCCCTCCACTTT.

The table lists this clonotype with a count of one. The rearrangement links TRBV5-1 to TRBJ2-6; D is unresolved. Trimming stripped 4 bases from V and 4 bases from J, with 18 bases between. The CDR3 has 17 amino acids. Germline lookup yields CDR1 SGHRS and CDR2 YFSETQ. The CDR3 DNA is TGCGCCAGCAGCCATAACCCCAATCGGGCAGGGGCCAACGTCCTGACTTTC. Translating it yields CASSHNPNRAGANVLTF. Based on the CDR3 plus reference TRBV5-1 and TRBJ2-6, the full variable domain is KAGVTQTPRYLIKTRGQQVTLSCSPISGHRSVSWYQQTPGQGLQFLFEYFSETQRNKGNFPGRFSGRQFSNSRSEMNVSTLELGDSALYLCASSHNPNRAGANVLTFGAGSRLTVL.

This clonotype came up a few times. V gene TRBV11-2 combines with J gene TRBJ1-1, with D possibly being TRBD1 (6 bases). The CDR3 has 15 residues. V gave up 4 bases and J gave up 10 bases, with 22 bases separating them. Germline CDR1 is SGHAT and CDR2 is FQNNGV. CDR3: CASSYINLRQAGAFF. The CDR3 DNA reads as TGTGCCAGCAGCTATATCAACCTAAGACAGGCGGGAGCTTTCTTT.

The sample holds many counts of this clonotype. The chain employs TRBV28 and TRBJ1-6; 7 bases map to TRBD1. The CDR3 covers 15 residues. V lost 5 bases and J lost 3; bases outside the gene matches: 4. CDR1 and CDR2 from the germline V gene are MDHEN and SYDVKM. The CDR3 sequence: CASSPYRGYNSPLHF. The CDR3 DNA reads as TGTGCCAGCAGTCCCTACAGGGGCTATAATTCACCCCTCCACTTT.

This clonotype was picked up a small number of times. The genes are TRBV12-3 or TRBV12-4 and TRBJ2-3, with a tentative D call TRBD2 (5 bases). CDR3 length: 13 amino acids. V was shortened by 3 bases and J by 1 base, with 5 bases between the two germline ends. The CDR3, as DNA: TGTGCCAGCAGTTTCGGGGGCACAGATACGCAGTATTTT. This codes for CASSFGGTDTQYF.